These 20 T cell receptor delta chains were all obtained from the same sample, sequenced in a study of gamma-delta T cells after stem cell transplantation (dated by TCRdb to the mid-2010s). The method behind the library was RT-PCR. Sequenced using an Illumina MiSeq. TCRdb processed the public reads again with the CATT caller, after which rows with matching DNA were combined. In this sample the table shows about 1,300 delta-chain clones, approximately 1.8% of which occur a single time. Roughly 48% of the sample is held by the ten biggest clonotypes. Material for sequencing was gamma-delta T cells. The source of these receptors is a human donor. It is not recorded whose cells these are; they may come from a transplant donor.

This clone qualifies as medium-sized. Other DNA sequences in this sample translate to the same CDR3. J is TRDJ3 and V is TRDV2; the D gene is possibly TRDD3 (5 bases). CDR1 GEAIGNYY and CDR2 EKD come from the germline V gene. The CDR3 loop spans 19 amino acids. V gave up 0 bases and J gave up 0 bases, with 14 bases separating them. CDR3 coding DNA: TGTGCCTGTGACACCGTCGGAGGAGGGGGCTCCTGGGACACCCGACAGATGTTTTTC. This sequence encodes CACDTVGGGGSWDTRQMFF.

Details on this clone: The likely explanation is a read error, given a far larger clone one base away. At the DNA level, this CDR3 is encoded by other sequences in the same sample as well. The rearrangement links TRDV2 to TRDJ1; TRDD3 might be the D (6 bases). Germline values: CDR1 GEAIGNYY, CDR2 EKD. The CDR3 loop spans 16 amino acids. CDR3 residues: CACDSLDGIDTDKLIF. CDR3 coding DNA: TGTGCCTGTGACTCCCTCGACGGGATAGACACCGACAAACTCATCTTT.

By proportion, this clone is large. Other DNA sequences from this sample encode an identical CDR3 as well. The V call is TRDV2, the J call TRDJ1; D gene unclear. Deletions cut 0 bases from V and 2 bases from J, with 9 bases between. The germline gives CDR1 GEAIGNYY, CDR2 EKD. CDR3 size: 14 residues. CDR3 sequence (DNA): TGTGCCTGTGACACCGTACTGTTGACCGATAAACTCATCTTT. As protein: CACDTVLLTDKLIF.

By proportion, this clone is medium-sized. The chain has TRDV2 and TRDJ1; maybe TRDD3 (6 bases). Germline V gives CDR1 GEAIGNYY, CDR2 EKD. Deletions cut 3 bases from V and 0 bases from J, with 16 bases between. The CDR3 length is 16 residues. The CDR3 DNA reads as TGTGCCTGTGACTCCGTTGGGGGGGCCAACACCGATAAACTCATCTTT. Translating gives CACDSVGGANTDKLIF.

This clone is termed large. Additional DNA sequences in this sample encode the identical CDR3. The chain carries TRDV2 and TRDJ1; D not resolved. Per germline, CDR1 GEAIGNYY and CDR2 EKD. V was pared by 0 bases and J by 7 bases, with 23 bases between. The CDR3 extends over 17 amino acids. CDR3 region: CACDTVNRAKKGGKLIF. The CDR3 bases are TGTGCCTGTGACACCGTAAACCGTGCGAAAAAAGGCGGTAAACTCATCTTT.

The table lists this clone with a few counts. TCRdb's entry gives the protein of a much larger clone, which mismatches this DNA's translation at residue 4, likely from a read error; the protein reported here is translated from the DNA. The chain is built from TRDV2 and TRDJ1, with D maybe TRDD3 (6 bases). CDR1 and CDR2 (germline): GEAIGNYY, EKD. The CDR3 sequence is 16 residues long. Trimming took 5 bases from V and 0 from J, leaving 18 bases between them. CDR3 nucleotides: TGTGCCTGTGGCTCCCTCGACGGGATAGACACCGATAAACTCATCTTT. It translates to CACGSLDGIDTDKLIF.

This clone turned up a few times. A much larger clone is a single base away; this may be a read error. Within the sample, other DNA sequences also encode this same CDR3. CDR3 sequence reads: CACDPLLGDTMSSWDTRQMFF. CDR3 DNA: TGTGCCTGTGACCCTCTACTGGGGGATACTATGAGCTCCTGGGACACCCGACAGATGTTTTTT. The chain recombines TRDV2 with TRDJ3, with 12 bases identical to TRDD3. The germline CDR1 and CDR2 sequences are GEAIGNYY and EKD. The CDR3 loop spans 21 amino acids.

This clone showed up just a few times. A much larger clone lies one base from this, so it may be a read error. This sample also contains other DNA sequences that code for the same CDR3. V usage is TRDV2 and J usage is TRDJ1; maybe TRDD3 (6 bases). Trimming took 3 bases from V and 0 from J, leaving 31 bases between them. This CDR3 comprises 21 residues. The V gene's germline CDR1 is GEAIGNYY and CDR2 EKD. This chain's CDR3 is CACDLPTSFAVGAPHTDKLIF. DNA for the CDR3: TGTGCCTGTGACCTCCCAACCTCCTTCGCGGTGGGGGCCCCTCACACCGATAAACTCATCTTT.

This clone has a handful of counts. A much larger clonotype is one base distant, so this may be a read error. The sample holds other DNA sequences that translate to the same CDR3. The chain combines TRDV2 with TRDJ1; D is unclear. V was trimmed by 3 bases and J by 0 bases, leaving 22 bases between them. Germline-derived CDR1 and CDR2 are GEAIGNYY and EKD. This CDR3 comprises 18 residues. The CDR3: CACDPLGSRDLYTDKLIF. The CDR3 DNA reads TGTGCCTGTGACCCCTTGGGTAGCCGAGATCTGTACACCGATAAACTCATCTTT.

This clone showed up just a few times. V usage is TRDV2 and J usage is TRDJ1, with 13 nucleotides matching TRDD3. Per germline, CDR1 GEAIGNYY and CDR2 EKD. V lost 2 bases, J lost 3 bases, and 5 bases stayed unmatched. The CDR3 loop spans 16 amino acids. DNA for the CDR3: TGTGCCTGTGACAAACTGGGGGATACGCGCTCCGATAAACTCATCTTT. It translates to CACDKLGDTRSDKLIF.

This clone is judged large. The chain carries TRDV2 and TRDJ3; 13 bases line up with TRDD3. The V gene's germline CDR1 is GEAIGNYY and CDR2 EKD. With V trimmed by 3 bases and J by 1 base, 8 bases remained unmatched. The CDR3 totals 20 residues. CDR3 sequence (DNA): TGTGCCTGTGACTCTATACTGGGGGATACGCAGTCCTGGGACACCCGACAGATGTTTTTC. Its translation is CACDSILGDTQSWDTRQMFF.

By sample fraction, this clone is large. The sample has other DNA sequences that encode this CDR3 too. V usage is TRDV2 and J usage is TRDJ1; a weak D match, TRDD3 (5 bases). V was pared by 3 bases and J by 5 bases, with 12 bases between. CDR3 length equals 13 residues. Germline lookup yields CDR1 GEAIGNYY and CDR2 EKD. The CDR3 coding sequence is TGTGCCTGTGACCCTTTGGGGTTGGATAAACTCATCTTT. Its translation: CACDPLGLDKLIF.

In regard to this clone: A single base is all that separates this from a far larger clone, so a read error is likely. Within the sample, other DNA sequences also encode this same CDR3. The V gene is uncalled and the J gene is TRDJ1; the DNA was not compared with TRDD3, the D call given in the table. The CDR3 sequence is 14 residues long. Written as DNA, the CDR3 is TGTGCATGTGACACCGTGGGCCAAGCCGATAAACTCATCTTT. Its protein product is CACDTVGQADKLIF.

This clone is labeled as large. The V and J genes are TRDV2 and TRDJ1; 10 bases line up with TRDD3. The CDR3 sequence is 16 residues long. V trimming: 3 bases; J trimming: 1 base; junction bases outside the gene matches: 7. Looked up from germline, CDR1 is GEAIGNYY and CDR2 is EKD. CDR3 sequence: CACDGLGDGSTDKLIF. CDR3 DNA sequence: TGTGCCTGTGACGGACTGGGGGATGGCTCCACCGATAAACTCATCTTT.

A remark on this clone: This probably arose from a read error, given a far larger clone one base away. The chain joins TRDV2 to TRDJ3, with 10 bases that match TRDD3. Germline V CDR1 and CDR2: GEAIGNYY, EKD. CDR3 length: 20 amino acids. CDR3 coding DNA: TGTGCCTGTGACACCGTGGGGGATACTCCGAGCTCCTGGGACGCCCGACAGATGTTTTTC. This encodes CACDTVGDTPSSWDARQMFF.

With respect to this clone: A far larger clone is just one base off, so this is likely a read error. V is TRDV2 and J is TRDJ1; TRDD3 agrees at 10 bases. The V and J ends lost 0 bases and 1 base, in that order; junction bases with no gene match: 13. CDR1 is GEAIGNYY and CDR2 is EKD in the germline V gene. This CDR3 has 19 amino acids. The CDR3 loop is CACDTVRGIRDMPTDKLIF. CDR3 nucleotides: TGTGCCTGTGACACCGTCCGGGGGATACGCGATATGCCCACCGATAAACTCATCTTT.

This clone was observed a handful of times. The protein in TCRdb stems from a much larger clone and differs at residue 11 from this DNA's translation, likely a read error; here the protein is translated from the DNA. The genes are TRDV2 and TRDJ2; 8 nucleotides match TRDD3. Germline CDR1 is GEAIGNYY and CDR2 is EKD. V gave up 3 bases and J gave up 6 bases; unmatched junction bases: 11. The CDR3 runs 16 residues. The CDR3 DNA follows: TGTGCCTGTGACGACGTACTGGGGGGCCTGGCAGCACAACTCTTCTTT. Its protein is CACDDVLGGLAAQLFF.

This clone was counted a few times. This DNA translates differently at residue 12 from the TCRdb protein, which is that of a much larger clone; a read error is likely, and the protein shown is the DNA's own translation. The rearrangement links TRDV2 to TRDJ1; 8 bases match TRDD3. Germline V gene data show CDR1 as GEAIGNYY and CDR2 as EKD. Trimming took 3 bases from V and 3 from J; bases not matched to a gene: 14. The CDR3 runs to 17 residues. The CDR3 nucleotides read TGTGCCTGTGACCTCTGGGGGAACCCACGGTACGCCGATAAACTCATCTTT. Its protein product is CACDLWGNPRYADKLIF.

This clone came up a few times. The chain couples TRDV2 to TRDJ1; 9 bases map to TRDD3. The J segment lost 0 bases and the V segment lost 3 bases, leaving 7 bases of the junction unmatched. The CDR3 sequence is 16 residues long. Germline CDR1 GEAIGNYY, CDR2 EKD. CDR3 nucleotide sequence: TGTGCCTGTGACTCCCTACTGGGGGACCACACCGATAAACTCATCTTT. Amino acids: CACDSLLGDHTDKLIF.

This clone is labeled as medium-sized. The chain uses TRDV2 and TRDJ1; TRDD3 matches at 10 bases. The germline CDR1 and CDR2 sequences are GEAIGNYY and EKD. The V gene end was trimmed by 0 bases and the J gene end by 0 bases; junction bases not matched to a gene: 18. This CDR3 has 21 residues. The CDR3, as DNA: TGTGCCTGTGACACCTTGACACCTGGTCTAGGGGGGGATACGTACACCGATAAACTCATCTTT. It is translated as CACDTLTPGLGGDTYTDKLIF.